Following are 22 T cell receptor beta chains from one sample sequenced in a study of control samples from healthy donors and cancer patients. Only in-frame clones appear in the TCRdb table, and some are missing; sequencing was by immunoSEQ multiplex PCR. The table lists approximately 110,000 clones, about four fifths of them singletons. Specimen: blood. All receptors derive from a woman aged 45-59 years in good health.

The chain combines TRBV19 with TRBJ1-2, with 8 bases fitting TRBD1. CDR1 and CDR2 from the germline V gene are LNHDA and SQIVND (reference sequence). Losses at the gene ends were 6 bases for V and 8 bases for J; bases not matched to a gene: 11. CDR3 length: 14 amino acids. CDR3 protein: CASSRLQGDGGYTF. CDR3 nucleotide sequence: TGTGCCAGTAGCCGATTACAGGGGGATGGAGGCTACACCTTC.

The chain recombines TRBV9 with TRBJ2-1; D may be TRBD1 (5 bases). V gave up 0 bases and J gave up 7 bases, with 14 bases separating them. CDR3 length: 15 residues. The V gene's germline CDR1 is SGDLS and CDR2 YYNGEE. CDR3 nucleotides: TGTGCCAGCAGCGTAGAGACCTCCCCAGGGAATGAGCAGTTCTTC. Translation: CASSVETSPGNEQFF.

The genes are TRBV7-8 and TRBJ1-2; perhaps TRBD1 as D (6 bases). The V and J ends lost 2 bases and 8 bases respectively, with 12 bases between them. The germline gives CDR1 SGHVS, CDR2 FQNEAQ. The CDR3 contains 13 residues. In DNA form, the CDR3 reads TGTGCCAGCAGCTTATACGGGGGCGCCGGCTACACCTTC. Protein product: CASSLYGGAGYTF.

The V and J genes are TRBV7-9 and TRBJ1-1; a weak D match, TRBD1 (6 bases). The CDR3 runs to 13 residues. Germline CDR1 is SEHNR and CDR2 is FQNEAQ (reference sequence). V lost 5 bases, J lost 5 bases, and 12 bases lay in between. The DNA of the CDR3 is TGTGCCAGCAGCACCTACAGGGATACTGAAGCTTTCTTT. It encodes CASSTYRDTEAFF.

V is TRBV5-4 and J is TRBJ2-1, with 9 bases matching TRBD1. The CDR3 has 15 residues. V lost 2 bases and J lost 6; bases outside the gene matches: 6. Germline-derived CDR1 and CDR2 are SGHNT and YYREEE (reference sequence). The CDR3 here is CASSLPGQGFNEQFF. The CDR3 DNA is TGTGCCAGCAGCTTACCGGGACAGGGTTTCAATGAGCAGTTCTTC.

CDR3 loop: CASSVGGEGDNEKLFF. The CDR3, as DNA: TGTGCCAGCAGCGTAGGAGGAGAGGGAGACAATGAAAAACTGTTTTTT. This rearrangement joins TRBV9 to TRBJ1-4; unclear D gene. Trimming took off 0 bases at V and 5 bases at J, with 14 bases between the two ends. Germline assignment: CDR1 SGDLS and CDR2 YYNGEE. The CDR3 length is 16 residues.

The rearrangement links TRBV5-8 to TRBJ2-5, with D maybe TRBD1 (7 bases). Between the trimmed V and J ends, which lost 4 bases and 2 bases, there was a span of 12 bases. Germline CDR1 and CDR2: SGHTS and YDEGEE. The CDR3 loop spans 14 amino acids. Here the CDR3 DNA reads TGTGCCAGCAGCGGTTCAGGGGGGCAAGAGACCCAGTACTTC. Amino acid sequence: CASSGSGGQETQYF.

CDR3 amino acids: CASSLLGRAETQYF. The CDR3 DNA is TGTGCCAGCAGCTTGCTAGGGCGTGCGGAGACCCAGTACTTC. This chain connects TRBV5-5 to TRBJ2-5; the D is unclear. This CDR3 spans 14 amino acids. Germline V CDR1 and CDR2: SGHKS, YYEKEE (reference sequence). Trimming removed 1 base from V and 5 bases from J, with 12 bases in between.

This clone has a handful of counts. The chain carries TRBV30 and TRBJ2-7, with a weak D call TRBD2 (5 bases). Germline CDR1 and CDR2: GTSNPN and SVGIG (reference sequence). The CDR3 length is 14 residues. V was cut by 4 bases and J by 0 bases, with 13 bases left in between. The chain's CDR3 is CAWKGRTSSYEQYF. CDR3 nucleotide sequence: TGTGCCTGGAAAGGGAGAACGAGCTCCTACGAGCAGTACTTC.

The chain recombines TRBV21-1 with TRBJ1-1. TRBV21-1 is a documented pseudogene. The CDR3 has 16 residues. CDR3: CASSNPAGGGGTEAFF. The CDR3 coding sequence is TGTGCCAGCAGCAATCCCGCCGGTGGGGGTGGCACTGAAGCTTTCTTT.

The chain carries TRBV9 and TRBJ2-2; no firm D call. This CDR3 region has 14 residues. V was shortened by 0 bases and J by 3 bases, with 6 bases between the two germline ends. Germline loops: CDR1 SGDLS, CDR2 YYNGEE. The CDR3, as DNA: TGTGCCAGCAGCGTAGAGGTTTACACCGGGGAGCTGTTTTTT. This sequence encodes CASSVEVYTGELFF.

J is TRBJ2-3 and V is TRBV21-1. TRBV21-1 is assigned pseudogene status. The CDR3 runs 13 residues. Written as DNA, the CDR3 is TGTGCCAGCAGCGGACGGTCCCCCACCATCAAGTATTTT. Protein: CASSGRSPTIKYF.

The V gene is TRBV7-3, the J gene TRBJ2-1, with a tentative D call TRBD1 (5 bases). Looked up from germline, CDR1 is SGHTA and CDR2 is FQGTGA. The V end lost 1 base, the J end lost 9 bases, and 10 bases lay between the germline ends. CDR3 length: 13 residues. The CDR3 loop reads CASSLRRGSEQFF. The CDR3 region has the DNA TGTGCCAGCAGCTTAAGAAGGGGCAGTGAGCAGTTCTTC.

This CDR3 is CASTKDGGDSGNTIYF. As DNA, the CDR3 is TGTGCCAGCACCAAAGACGGGGGGGACTCTGGAAACACCATATATTTT. This chain joins TRBV2 and TRBJ1-3; possibly TRBD1 for D (5 bases). Germline assignment: CDR1 SNHLY and CDR2 FYNNEI. This CDR3 has 16 amino acids. The V end was cut by 7 bases, the J end by 0 bases, with 16 bases between.

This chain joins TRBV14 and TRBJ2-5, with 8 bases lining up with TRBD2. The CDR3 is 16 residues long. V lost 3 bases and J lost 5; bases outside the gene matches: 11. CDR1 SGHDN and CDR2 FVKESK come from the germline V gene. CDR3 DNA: TGTGCCAGCAGCCAGGTGTTCCGGGGGGGGCAGGAGACCCAGTACTTC. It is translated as CASSQVFRGGQETQYF. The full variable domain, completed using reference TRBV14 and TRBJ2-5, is EAGVTQFPSHSVIEKGQTVTLRCDPISGHDNLYWYRRVMGKEIKFLLHFVKESKQDESGMPNNRFLAERTGGTYSTLKVQPAELEDSGVYFCASSQVFRGGQETQYFGPGTRLLVL.

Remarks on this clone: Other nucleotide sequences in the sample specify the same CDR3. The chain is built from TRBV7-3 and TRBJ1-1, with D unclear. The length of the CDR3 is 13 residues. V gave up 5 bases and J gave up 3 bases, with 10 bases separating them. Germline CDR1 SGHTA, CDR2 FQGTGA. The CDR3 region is CASSLDRDTEAFF. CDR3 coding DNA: TGTGCCAGCAGCCTGGACCGTGACACTGAAGCTTTCTTT.

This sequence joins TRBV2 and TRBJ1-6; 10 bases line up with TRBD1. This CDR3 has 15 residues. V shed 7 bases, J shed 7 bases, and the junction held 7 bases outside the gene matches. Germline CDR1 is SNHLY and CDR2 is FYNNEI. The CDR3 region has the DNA TGTGCCAGCACCCTCGACAGGGGGCGGAATTCACCCCTCCACTTT. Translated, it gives CASTLDRGRNSPLHF.

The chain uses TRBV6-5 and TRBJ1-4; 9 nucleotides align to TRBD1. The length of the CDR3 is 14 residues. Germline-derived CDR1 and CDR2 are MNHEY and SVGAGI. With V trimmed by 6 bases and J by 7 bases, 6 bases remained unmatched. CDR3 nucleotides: TGTGCCAGCAGGATGAACAGGGGGCCTGAAAAACTGTTTTTT. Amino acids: CASRMNRGPEKLFF.

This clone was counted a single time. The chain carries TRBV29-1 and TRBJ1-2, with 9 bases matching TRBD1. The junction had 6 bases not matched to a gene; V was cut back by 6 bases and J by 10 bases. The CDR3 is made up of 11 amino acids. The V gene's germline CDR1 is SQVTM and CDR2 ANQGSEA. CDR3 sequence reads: CSVNRDRDYTF. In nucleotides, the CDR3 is TGCAGCGTAAACCGGGACAGGGACTACACCTTC.

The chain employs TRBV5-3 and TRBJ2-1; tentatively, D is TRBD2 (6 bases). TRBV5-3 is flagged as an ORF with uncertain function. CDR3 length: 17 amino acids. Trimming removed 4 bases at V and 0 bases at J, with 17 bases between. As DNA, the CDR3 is TGTGCCAGAAGCCTTCGGGGGTCCCCCCGCTCCTACAATGAGCAGTTCTTC. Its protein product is CARSLRGSPRSYNEQFF.

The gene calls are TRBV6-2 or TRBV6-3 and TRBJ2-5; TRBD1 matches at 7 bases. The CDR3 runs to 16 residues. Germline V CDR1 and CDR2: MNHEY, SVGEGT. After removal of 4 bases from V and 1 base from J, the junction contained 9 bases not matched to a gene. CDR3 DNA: TGTGCCAGCAGTTTGAGACAGGGTGATAGCCAAGAGACCCAGTACTTC. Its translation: CASSLRQGDSQETQYF.

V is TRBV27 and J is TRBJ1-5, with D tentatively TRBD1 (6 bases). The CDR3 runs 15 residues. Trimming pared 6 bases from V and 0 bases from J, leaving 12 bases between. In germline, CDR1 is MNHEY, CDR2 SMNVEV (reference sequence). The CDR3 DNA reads TGTGCCAGCAGCCGGACAGTAGATAGCAATCAGCCCCAGCATTTT. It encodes CASSRTVDSNQPQHF.